Shown below are 18 T cell receptor beta chains from a single sample sequenced in a study of blood T cell repertoires in COVID-19. Measured with immunoSEQ multiplex PCR; TCRdb has only the in-frame clones, and not every one. The sample records 250,000 to 350,000 clones, 65% to 85% being singletons. The sample taken for sequencing was peripheral blood. The receptors derive from a human donor with COVID-19, enrolled during active disease. The donor label of this sample is uncertain.

A remark on this clone: This CDR3 is also generated by other DNA sequences in the sample. The chain carries TRBV7-2 and TRBJ1-4; possibly TRBD1 for D (5 bases). With 3 bases removed from V and 4 bases from J, the gap between germline ends came to 9 bases. The CDR3 totals 14 residues. The germline gives CDR1 SGHTA, CDR2 FQGNSA. The chain's CDR3 is CASSLGRVNEKLFF. DNA of the CDR3: TGTGCCAGCAGCTTGGGCAGGGTTAATGAAAAACTGTTTTTT.

The V gene is TRBV19, the J gene TRBJ2-1, with 14 bases that match TRBD2. Trimming cost V 3 bases and J 7 bases; bases outside gene matches: 2. Germline CDR1 is LNHDA and CDR2 is SQIVND (reference sequence). The CDR3 is 15 residues long. CDR3 region: CASSIWTSGRNEQFF. In DNA form, the CDR3 reads TGTGCCAGTAGTATCTGGACTAGCGGGAGGAATGAGCAGTTCTTC.

This sequence joins TRBV12-2 and TRBJ2-7; TRBD2 is taken as the D call from the table, unchecked against the DNA. TRBV12-2 constitutes a pseudogene. The CDR3 sequence is 15 residues long. The CDR3, as DNA: TGTGCAAGTCACAGGGGACTAGCGGGATTCTACGAGCAGTACTTC. Its protein is CASHRGLAGFYEQYF.

This chain connects TRBV28 to TRBJ1-1; D gene ambiguous. This CDR3 has 14 residues. CDR1 and CDR2 (germline): MDHEN, SYDVKM. The ends were cut back, 8 bases at V and 4 bases at J, with 17 bases in the middle. This CDR3 is CASQFSGVGTEAFF. CDR3 bases: TGTGCCAGCCAATTCTCGGGAGTTGGCACTGAAGCTTTCTTT.

The rearrangement joins TRBV2 to TRBJ2-7, with 10 bases aligning to TRBD1. Germline lookup yields CDR1 SNHLY and CDR2 FYNNEI. CDR3 length: 13 residues. Trimming took 6 bases from V and 3 from J; bases not matched to a gene: 2. For the CDR3, the DNA is TGTGCCAGCAGGGGGGACAGGGGCTACGAGCAGTACTTC. Amino acids: CASRGDRGYEQYF.

For this clone: Other DNA sequences from this sample encode an identical CDR3 as well. The V call is TRBV19, the J call TRBJ1-1, with a weak D call TRBD1 (5 bases). V was clipped by 3 bases and J by 5 bases, with 10 bases between them. The germline V gene has CDR1 LNHDA and CDR2 SQIVND (reference sequence). CDR3 length: 13 residues. CDR3 DNA sequence: TGTGCCAGTAGTATTCAGGGCTCGACTGAAGCTTTCTTT. As protein: CASSIQGSTEAFF.

The chain is built from TRBV19 and TRBJ2-1; 16 bases map to TRBD2. The germline V gene encodes CDR1 LNHDA and CDR2 SQIVND (reference sequence). This CDR3 contains 16 residues. CDR3 sequence reads: CAPRGLAGGIHSEQFF. DNA of the CDR3: TGTGCACCCCGGGGACTAGCGGGAGGGATACATAGTGAGCAGTTCTTC.

The chain has TRBV9 and TRBJ2-7, with D perhaps TRBD1 (6 bases). In germline, CDR1 is SGDLS, CDR2 YYNGEE. The germline V and J ends were trimmed by 4 bases and 4 bases, with 18 bases remaining between them. The CDR3 spans 15 residues. The CDR3 DNA is TGTGCCAGCAGCATGGGGACATTAGGGAAATACGAGCAGTACTTC. This translates into CASSMGTLGKYEQYF.

The J gene is TRBJ1-1, the V gene TRBV6-5; D unclear. Germline lookup yields CDR1 MNHEY and CDR2 SVGAGI. V lost 1 base to trimming and J lost 1 base, with 7 bases between them. The CDR3 covers 14 residues. The CDR3 nucleotides read TGTGCCAGCAGTTACTACAGATCGAACACTGAAGCTTTCTTT. Amino acid sequence: CASSYYRSNTEAFF.

The chain combines TRBV3-1 (or the pseudogene TRBV3-2) with TRBJ1-5; D is unclear. Per the germline V gene, CDR1 is LGHDT and CDR2 is YNNKEL (reference sequence). The CDR3 runs to 14 residues. With 0 bases removed from V and 4 bases from J, the gap between germline ends came to 7 bases. In nucleotides, the CDR3 is TGTGCCAGCAGCCAAGAGGCGGGAAATCAGCCCCAGCATTTT. This gives the protein CASSQEAGNQPQHF.

The V gene is TRBV5-1, the J gene TRBJ2-1; 13 bases match TRBD2. The trim removed 3 bases at V and 7 bases at J, leaving 7 bases unmatched. The CDR3 spans 16 residues. Looked up from germline, CDR1 is SGHRS and CDR2 is YFSETQ. The CDR3 sequence is CASSSSGTSGKNEQFF. The CDR3 DNA reads TGCGCCAGCAGCTCCTCCGGGACTAGCGGGAAGAATGAGCAGTTCTTC.

The chain uses TRBV20-1 and TRBJ2-1; no reliable D call. The CDR3 has 11 amino acids. V was clipped by 6 bases and J by 7 bases, with 10 bases between them. Germline loops: CDR1 DFQATT, CDR2 SNEGSKA (reference sequence). The CDR3: CSATGLNEQFF. Here the CDR3 DNA reads TGCAGTGCCACGGGTTTAAATGAGCAGTTCTTC.

V is TRBV5-1 and J is TRBJ2-7, with TRBD1 identical over 8 bases. The length of the CDR3 is 14 residues. Germline V gene lookup returns CDR1 SGHRS and CDR2 YFSETQ. The V and J ends lost 4 bases and 3 bases, in that order; junction bases with no gene match: 6. The CDR3 here is CASSQGQEGYEQYF. The CDR3 nucleotides read TGCGCCAGCAGCCAGGGACAGGAAGGCTACGAGCAGTACTTC.

This chain joins TRBV28 and TRBJ2-5; TRBD2 agrees at 14 bases. The CDR3 covers 17 residues. Germline-derived CDR1 and CDR2 are MDHEN and SYDVKM. The V gene end was trimmed by 8 bases and the J gene end by 4 bases; junction bases not matched to a gene: 12. Here the CDR3 reads CASGGLAGGRSRETQYF. The CDR3, as DNA: TGTGCCAGCGGCGGACTAGCGGGAGGCAGGAGTCGAGAGACCCAGTACTTC. The full variable domain, in which reference TRBV28 and TRBJ2-5 provide the parts outside the CDR3, is DVKVTQSSRYLVKRTGEKVFLECVQDMDHENMFWYRQDPGLGLRLIYFSYDVKMKEKGDIPEGYSVSREKKERFSLILESASTNQTSMYLCASGGLAGGRSRETQYFGPGTRLLVL.

The chain links TRBV19 to TRBJ2-3; TRBD1 might be the D (5 bases). CDR1 is LNHDA and CDR2 is SQIVND in the germline V gene (reference sequence). The CDR3 has 15 amino acids. V was pared by 0 bases and J by 0 bases, with 7 bases between. CDR3 sequence (DNA): TGTGCCAGTAGTATAGACAGGGCCAGCACAGATACGCAGTATTTT. This translates into CASSIDRASTDTQYF.

The gene calls are TRBV2 and TRBJ2-7; 10 bases match TRBD1. V trimming: 6 bases; J trimming: 3 bases; junction bases outside the gene matches: 8. The germline V gene encodes CDR1 SNHLY and CDR2 FYNNEI. The CDR3 spans 15 residues. The CDR3 spells CASRSPGQGIYEQYF. The DNA of the CDR3 is TGTGCCAGCAGGAGCCCGGGACAGGGGATCTACGAGCAGTACTTC. Full variable domain (remainder filled in from reference TRBV2 and TRBJ2-7): EPEVTQTPSHQVTQMGQEVILRCVPISNHLYFYWYRQILGQKVEFLVSFYNNEISEKSEIFDDQFSVERPDGSNFTLKIRSTKLEDSAMYFCASRSPGQGIYEQYFGPGTRLTVT.

The chain recombines TRBV11-2 with TRBJ1-4; D may be TRBD1 (6 bases). Germline values: CDR1 SGHAT, CDR2 FQNNGV. With 5 bases removed from V and 7 bases from J, the gap between germline ends came to 17 bases. This CDR3 spans 15 amino acids. CDR3 DNA: TGTGCCAGCAGCATAATGGGGGGGGCTGGTGAAAAACTGTTTTTT. The encoded protein is CASSIMGGAGEKLFF. The whole variable domain, remainder taken from reference TRBV11-2 and TRBJ1-4, is EAGVAQSPRYKIIEKRQSVAFWCNPISGHATLYWYQQILGQGPKLLIQFQNNGVVDDSQLPKDRFSAERLKGVDSTLKIQPAKLEDSAVYLCASSIMGGAGEKLFFGSGTQLSVL.

The chain joins TRBV28 to TRBJ1-5, with TRBD1 matching 10 bases. Losses at the gene ends were 2 bases for V and 4 bases for J; bases not matched to a gene: 2. The germline V gene encodes CDR1 MDHEN and CDR2 SYDVKM. The CDR3 loop spans 15 amino acids. The chain's CDR3 is CASSLRTGGNQPQHF. The CDR3 bases are TGTGCCAGCAGTTTAAGGACAGGGGGGAATCAGCCCCAGCATTTT.